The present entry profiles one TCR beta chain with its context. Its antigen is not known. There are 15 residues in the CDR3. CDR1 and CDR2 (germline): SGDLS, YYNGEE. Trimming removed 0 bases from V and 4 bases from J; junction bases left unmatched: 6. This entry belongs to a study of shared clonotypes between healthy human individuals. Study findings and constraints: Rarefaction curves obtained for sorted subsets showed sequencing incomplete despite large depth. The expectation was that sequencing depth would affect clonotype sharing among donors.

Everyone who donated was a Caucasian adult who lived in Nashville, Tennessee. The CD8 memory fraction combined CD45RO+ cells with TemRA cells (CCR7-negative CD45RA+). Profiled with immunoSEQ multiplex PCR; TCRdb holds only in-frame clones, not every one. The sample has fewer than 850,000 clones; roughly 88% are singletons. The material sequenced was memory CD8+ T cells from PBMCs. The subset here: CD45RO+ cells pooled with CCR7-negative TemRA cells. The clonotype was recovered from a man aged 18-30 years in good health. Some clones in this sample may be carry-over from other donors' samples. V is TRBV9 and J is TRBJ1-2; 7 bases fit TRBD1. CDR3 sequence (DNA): TGTGCCAGCAGCGTAGGTGTAGGGGGCTCCTATGGCTACACCTTC. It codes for CASSVGVGGSYGYTF.